This TCR beta chain derives from a study of cytomegalovirus exposure and HLA in healthy donors. The study ran its PCR with 60 Vbeta and 13 Jbeta primers. The data were produced by immunoSEQ multiplex PCR, yet TCRdb's version contains in-frame clones alone and is incomplete. The top ten hold about 4.5% of the sample, which has under 200,000 clones, 80% seen once. In regard to this clone: The antigen remains unidentified.

The V end was cut by 2 bases, the J end by 0 bases, with 11 bases between. This CDR3 region has 15 residues. Per the germline V gene, CDR1 is MNHEY and CDR2 is SVGAGI. Study-wide results and caveats: Within a later analysis, the majority of CMV-associated TCR beta chains appeared HLA-restricted. The likely explanation for a cluster of highly shared sequence variants was sequencing artifact. Among TCR beta chains, those listed as cytomegalovirus-associated numbered approximately 150. Trimming of TCR beta V- and J-genes showed a link, identified in a later analysis, to a missense DCLRE1C variant.

Sequencing used PBMCs. This clonotype was sampled from a man under 40 in good health and CMV-seronegative. The genes are TRBV6-5 and TRBJ2-7; weak D call: TRBD2 (5 bases). The CDR3 sequence is CASSYTRGNSYEQYF. CDR3 sequence (DNA): TGTGCCAGCAGTTACACTCGGGGAAACTCCTACGAGCAGTACTTC.